Listed here are 30 T cell receptor beta chains from one sample, sequenced in a study of CD8+CD57+ T cells in acquired aplastic anemia. For CDR3 and TCR beta VDJ profiling, genomic DNA was the template used. MiXCR was run by TCRdb on the reads, yielding one entry per CDR3 protein. This sample has about 170,000 distinct CDR3 sequences; more than 45% occur once, and the top ten carry approximately 1%. Sequenced patients had shown CD8+CD57+ cell expansion by flow cytometry. Sample: sorted CD4+, CD8+, or CD8+CD57+ T cells (not recorded which) from PBMCs. The receptor source for this set is a human donor with aplastic anemia.

This clonotype was seen ten or more times. V and J are TRBV11-2 and TRBJ1-3; D ambiguous. Germline values: CDR1 SGHAT, CDR2 FQNNGV. Trimming removed 5 bases at V and 3 bases at J, with 14 bases between. The CDR3 runs 15 residues. The CDR3 DNA follows: TGTGCCAGCAGCCCCACCGCGTGGGGTGGAAACACCATATATTTT. Translating gives CASSPTAWGGNTIYF.

V is TRBV29-1 and J is TRBJ2-3; possible D gene TRBD1, 6 bases. The CDR3 covers 14 residues. The germline V and J ends were trimmed by 3 bases and 2 bases, with 12 bases remaining between them. Germline CDR1 SQVTM, CDR2 ANQGSEA. The CDR3 DNA reads as TGCAGCGTTGATATGGGGGCAGCCACAGATACGCAGTATTTT. Protein product: CSVDMGAATDTQYF.

As for this clonotype: Given a much more abundant clone one base away, this may be a read error. The chain is built from TRBV12-3 or TRBV12-4 and TRBJ1-1; D is possibly TRBD1 (5 bases). V was clipped by 6 bases and J by 7 bases, with 9 bases between them. This CDR3 has 11 residues. CDR3: CASRGAIEAFF. CDR3 coding DNA: TGTGCCAGCAGAGGGGCAATTGAAGCTTTCTTT.

Details on this clonotype: Germline is not matched at one junction end, which may reflect a read error. The chain combines TRBV3-1 with TRBJ2-1; possibly TRBD2 for D (7 bases). The CDR3 totals 17 residues. CDR1 is LGHDT, CDR2 YNNKEL, per germline (reference sequence). CDR3 region: CGSSDLGGAQSNNEQFF. The CDR3 DNA follows: TGTGGCAGCAGCGACTTAGGGGGGGCGCAAAGCAACAATGAGCAGTTCTTC.

The table lists this clonotype with many counts. This sequence joins TRBV20-1 and TRBJ1-5, with 7 bases matching TRBD1. The germline V gene encodes CDR1 DFQATT and CDR2 SNEGSKA (reference sequence). The CDR3 is 14 residues long. With 5 bases clipped from V and 5 bases from J, the junction kept 9 bases outside the gene matches. CDR3 loop: CSAPTGAGHQPQHF. Here the CDR3 DNA reads TGCAGTGCTCCCACAGGGGCTGGTCATCAGCCCCAGCATTTT.

This clonotype was observed many times. This sequence joins TRBV29-1 and TRBJ1-1, with D possibly TRBD1 on 6 matching bases. Trimming cost V 1 base and J 2 bases, with 11 bases left between them. The germline gives CDR1 SQVTM, CDR2 ANQGSEA. The CDR3 covers 14 residues. The DNA for the CDR3 is TGCAGCGTTGAAGGTGGCAGGGGAAACACTGAAGCTTTCTTT. Protein product: CSVEGGRGNTEAFF.

This clonotype was seen at least ten times. The V and J genes are TRBV2 and TRBJ2-1; TRBD1 agrees at 8 bases. Unmatched junction bases numbered 8, after V lost 4 bases and J lost 6 bases. The germline V gene has CDR1 SNHLY and CDR2 FYNNEI. The CDR3 covers 15 residues. This CDR3 reads CASSAWTGIVNEQFF. CDR3 sequence (DNA): TGTGCCAGCAGTGCCTGGACAGGGATAGTCAATGAGCAGTTCTTC.

This clonotype was counted many times. This sequence joins TRBV5-6 and TRBJ2-5; D remains ambiguous. The CDR3 totals 14 residues. V gave up 0 bases and J gave up 4 bases, with 10 bases separating them. CDR1 is SGHDT, CDR2 YYEEEE, per germline. The CDR3 DNA sequence: TGTGCCAGCAGCTTGGCGCTCGAGGTAGAGACCCAGTACTTC. The encoded protein is CASSLALEVETQYF.

This clonotype appeared many times. V usage is TRBV7-2 and J usage is TRBJ2-1; the D gene is possibly TRBD2 (7 bases). The CDR3 is 13 amino acids. Germline CDR1 and CDR2: SGHTA and FQGNSA. V was pared by 5 bases and J by 9 bases, with 14 bases between. The CDR3 sequence: CASSRWGGLEQFF. CDR3 nucleotide sequence: TGTGCCAGCAGCCGCTGGGGGGGGCTTGAGCAGTTCTTC.

The chain links TRBV2 to TRBJ2-5; 8 bases agree with TRBD1. The CDR3 extends over 13 amino acids. The V gene end was trimmed by 6 bases and the J gene end by 2 bases; junction bases not matched to a gene: 2. Germline V gene data show CDR1 as SNHLY and CDR2 as FYNNEI. For the CDR3, the DNA is TGTGCCAGCAGAAGGGACAGGCAAGAGACCCAGTACTTC. Protein product: CASRRDRQETQYF.

This sequence joins TRBV3-1 and TRBJ2-2; 8 nucleotides match TRBD1. Germline V CDR1 and CDR2: LGHDT, YNNKEL (reference sequence). The CDR3 extends over 14 amino acids. Trimming cost V 4 bases and J 6 bases; bases outside gene matches: 4. DNA for the CDR3: TGTGCCAGCAGCCCCCGGGACAGGTCCGGGGAGCTGTTTTTT. Protein sequence: CASSPRDRSGELFF.

This clonotype has a single count. This rearrangement joins TRBV10-3 to TRBJ1-6; D is perhaps TRBD1 (6 bases). Per the germline V gene, CDR1 is ENHRY and CDR2 is SYGVKD. There are 14 residues in the CDR3. Trimming removed 5 bases from V and 4 bases from J, with 9 bases in between. The DNA of the CDR3 is TGTGCCATCAGTTTGGACAGTTATAATTCACCCCTCCACTTT. This sequence encodes CAISLDSYNSPLHF.

This rearrangement joins TRBV7-8 to TRBJ1-2; TRBD1 aligns across 12 bases. CDR1 is SGHVS, CDR2 FQNEAQ, per germline. Trimming took 5 bases from V and 8 from J; bases not matched to a gene: 9. The CDR3 covers 15 residues. The DNA of the CDR3 is TGTGCCAGCAGCAACCGTGGGACAGGGGGCTCAGGCTACACCTTC. Encoded protein: CASSNRGTGGSGYTF.

A note on this clonotype: It may be a read error: a sequence one base away is much more abundant. This rearrangement joins TRBV6-5 to TRBJ2-7; 7 bases map to TRBD2. CDR1 is MNHEY and CDR2 is SVGAGI in the germline V gene. The CDR3 extends over 15 amino acids. For the CDR3, the DNA is TGTGCCAGCAGTTTGGTGCGGGGGTCCCTCTACGAGCAGCACTTC. Its protein product is CASSLVRGSLYEQHF.

The chain links TRBV20-1 to TRBJ2-5; D is perhaps TRBD2 (6 bases). The V gene's germline CDR1 is DFQATT and CDR2 SNEGSKA (reference sequence). The CDR3 spans 15 residues. Between the trimmed V and J ends, which lost 3 bases and 2 bases, there was a span of 16 bases. The DNA of the CDR3 is TGCAGTGCTAGTCGGGCCGCGGGGCGTCAAGAGACCCAGTACTTC. Protein: CSASRAAGRQETQYF.

This clonotype has at least ten counts. The J gene is TRBJ1-5, the V gene TRBV7-8; 10 bases fit TRBD1. J was trimmed by 11 bases and V by 1 base; bases with no gene match: 8. CDR1 and CDR2 from the germline V gene are SGHVS and FQNEAQ. The CDR3 runs 15 residues. Written as DNA, the CDR3 is TGTGCCAGCAGCTTAGGGACAGGGGGGACTCGTACCCAGCATTTT. It specifies CASSLGTGGTRTQHF. The full variable domain, its missing parts supplied by reference TRBV7-8 and TRBJ1-5, is GAGVSQSPRYKVAKRGQDVALRCDPISGHVSLFWYQQALGQGPEFLTYFQNEAQLDKSGLPSDRFFAERPEGSVSTLKIQRTQQEDSAVYLCASSLGTGGTRTQHFGDGTRLSIL.

This clonotype was detected many times. The V and J genes are TRBV5-1 and TRBJ2-1; the match to TRBD2 covers 7 bases. The V and J ends lost 4 bases and 4 bases, in that order; junction bases with no gene match: 8. There are 15 residues in the CDR3. From germline, CDR1 is SGHRS and CDR2 YFSETQ. The CDR3 DNA reads TGCGCCAGCAGCACTGGCGGGGGTATGTACAATGAGCAGTTCTTC. This gives the protein CASSTGGGMYNEQFF.

There are many counts of this clonotype. This chain joins TRBV20-1 and TRBJ1-1; D remains ambiguous. Trimming left V 3 bases short and J 4 bases short, with 21 bases between. Germline CDR1 is DFQATT and CDR2 is SNEGSKA (reference sequence). This CDR3 has 16 residues. The CDR3 coding sequence is TGCAGTGCTAGGTTACAAACGGGCGAAACGGGCACTGAAGCTTTCTTT. Amino acid sequence: CSARLQTGETGTEAFF.

The chain joins TRBV5-1 to TRBJ2-7; D is perhaps TRBD1 or TRBD2 (5 bases each). CDR1 is SGHRS and CDR2 is YFSETQ in the germline V gene. The CDR3 spans 14 residues. Trimming took off 3 bases at V and 2 bases at J, with 12 bases between the two ends. CDR3 amino acids: CASSSGTLPYEQYF. Written as DNA, the CDR3 is TGCGCCAGCAGCTCCGGGACGCTTCCCTACGAGCAGTACTTC.

This clonotype was recorded many times. The J gene is TRBJ2-1, the V gene TRBV3-1; a weak D match, TRBD2 (6 bases). This CDR3 is built from 14 residues. Germline assignment: CDR1 LGHDT and CDR2 YNNKEL (reference sequence). Trimming left V 1 base short and J 8 bases short, with 12 bases between. CDR3 nucleotides: TGTGCCAGCAGCCAAGCGGCGGGGACTTATGAGCAGTTCTTC. It is translated as CASSQAAGTYEQFF.

Comment on this clonotype: This clone may be a read error of a much larger clone one base away. The chain is built from TRBV6-2 or TRBV6-3 and TRBJ2-7, with 7 bases identical to TRBD1. The CDR3 sequence is 15 residues long. Germline CDR1 reads MNHEY; CDR2 reads SVGEGT. The CDR3 here is CASSYWQGESYERYF. The CDR3 DNA reads TGTGCCAGCAGTTACTGGCAGGGGGAGTCCTACGAGCGGTACTTC.

Concerning this clonotype itself: A single base separates this from a much larger clone, so it may be a read error. This chain uses TRBV11-2 with TRBJ2-3, with a possible D match to TRBD2 (6 bases). The CDR3 loop spans 15 amino acids. Germline lookup yields CDR1 SGHAT and CDR2 FQNNGV. CDR3 in DNA: TGTGCCAGCGGCTTAGTTACGGGAGGCACAGATACGCAGTATTTT. It specifies CASGLVTGGTDTQYF.

This sequence joins TRBV7-9 and TRBJ2-5; possibly TRBD1 or TRBD2 for D (5 bases each). Germline-derived CDR1 and CDR2 are SEHNR and FQNEAQ (reference sequence). The CDR3 has 15 amino acids. Trimming shortened V by 0 bases and J by 2 bases, and 10 bases separated the two germline ends. As DNA, the CDR3 is TGTGCCAGCAGCTTAGCGGGGGAGAAGCAAGAGACCCAGTACTTC. Protein: CASSLAGEKQETQYF. The whole variable domain, remainder taken from reference TRBV7-9 and TRBJ2-5, is DTGVSQNPRHKITKRGQNVTFRCDPISEHNRLYWYRQTLGQGPEFLTYFQNEAQLEKSRLLSDRFSAERPKGSFSTLEIQRTEQGDSAMYLCASSLAGEKQETQYFGPGTRLLVL.

The V and J genes are TRBV7-8 and TRBJ1-1; D remains ambiguous. V lost 0 bases and J lost 1, with 6 bases in between. The CDR3 runs to 14 residues. Germline V CDR1 and CDR2: SGHVS, FQNEAQ. CDR3 sequence: CASSLARGNTEAFF. The CDR3 DNA sequence: TGTGCCAGCAGCTTAGCTCGGGGGAACACTGAAGCTTTCTTT.

There are many counts of this clonotype. This CDR3 is CASSQGLAGHNEQFF. Here the CDR3 DNA reads TGTGCCAGCAGCCAAGGGCTAGCGGGTCACAATGAGCAGTTCTTC. V and J are TRBV4-2 and TRBJ2-1; 8 bases line up with TRBD2. Germline values: CDR1 LGHNA, CDR2 YNFKEQ. Trimming removed 1 base from V and 5 bases from J; junction bases left unmatched: 4. The CDR3 runs 15 residues.

The table lists this clonotype with many counts. The V gene is TRBV20-1, the J gene TRBJ2-5; D unclear. The CDR3 totals 13 residues. Germline CDR1 DFQATT, CDR2 SNEGSKA (reference sequence). With 5 bases removed from V and 1 base from J, the gap between germline ends came to 11 bases. In DNA form, the CDR3 reads TGCAGTGCTCTTACGGGTCTCCAAGAGACCCAGTACTTC. Its translation: CSALTGLQETQYF.

This sequence joins TRBV12-5 and TRBJ1-2; D is unclear. This CDR3 is built from 13 residues. The germline V gene encodes CDR1 LGHNT and CDR2 FRNRAP. V was shortened by 2 bases and J by 4 bases, with 8 bases between the two germline ends. The CDR3 reads CASGLWQIYGYTF. The CDR3 coding sequence is TGTGCTAGTGGTTTGTGGCAGATCTATGGCTACACCTTC.

This clonotype was picked up many times. The chain employs TRBV12-3 or TRBV12-4 and TRBJ1-5; TRBD1 might be the D (6 bases). The ends were cut back, 4 bases at V and 9 bases at J, with 10 bases in the middle. There are 12 residues in the CDR3. DNA of the CDR3: TGTGCCAGCAGTTCCCCAGGGGCGCCCCAGCATTTT. Translating it yields CASSSPGAPQHF.

This clonotype was picked up many times. V is TRBV19 and J is TRBJ1-5; D unresolved. The ends were cut back, 5 bases at V and 1 base at J, with 9 bases in the middle. This CDR3 is 14 amino acids long. In germline, CDR1 is LNHDA, CDR2 SQIVND (reference sequence). CDR3 bases: TGTGCCAGTAGTTCAGGAGGGAGCAATCAGCCCCAGCATTTT. Its protein is CASSSGGSNQPQHF.

V usage is TRBV7-2 and J usage is TRBJ1-1; D not certain. The germline gives CDR1 SGHTA, CDR2 FQGNSA. This CDR3 is built from 15 residues. Trimming stripped 3 bases from V and 1 base from J, with 12 bases between. The DNA of the CDR3 is TGTGCCAGCAGCTTCTATAGACACCAGAACACTGAAGCTTTCTTT. Translating it yields CASSFYRHQNTEAFF.